Reported below is one T cell receptor beta chain. Sequenced by immunoSEQ multiplex PCR; TCRdb stores in-frame clones only, minus some. The table lists 150,000 to 200,000 clones, about nine tenths of them singletons. The sample comes from a study of lymphopenia after photon versus proton radiotherapy. Trimming stripped 5 bases from V and 4 bases from J, with 14 bases between. CDR3 length: 14 residues. CDR1 and CDR2 (germline): SGHAT, FQNNGV. This specimen was peripheral blood, taken from a patient treated with photon-based radiotherapy. This sequence was found in a man in his forties or fifties with gastric cancer. The chain recombines TRBV11-2 with TRBJ1-1; TRBD1 might be the D (6 bases). In nucleotides, the CDR3 is TGTGCCAGCAGCCAGGACAGAGTCGCCACTGAAGCTTTCTTT. This sequence encodes CASSQDRVATEAFF.